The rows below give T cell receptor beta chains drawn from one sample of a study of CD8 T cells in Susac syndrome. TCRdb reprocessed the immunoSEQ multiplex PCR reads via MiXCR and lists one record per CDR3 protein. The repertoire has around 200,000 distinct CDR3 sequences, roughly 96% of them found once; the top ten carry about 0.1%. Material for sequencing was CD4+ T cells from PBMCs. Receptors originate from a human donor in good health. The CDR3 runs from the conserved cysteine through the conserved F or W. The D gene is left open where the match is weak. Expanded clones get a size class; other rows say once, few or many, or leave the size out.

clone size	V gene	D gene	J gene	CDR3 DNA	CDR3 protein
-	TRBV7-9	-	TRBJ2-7	TGTGCCAGCAGCCTAGGACCCCCCTCCTACGAGCAGTACTTC	CASSLGPPSYEQYF
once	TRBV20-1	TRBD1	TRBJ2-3	TGCAGTGCTGCCGGGACAGGGTTCTACACAGATACGCAGTATTTT	CSAAGTGFYTDTQYF
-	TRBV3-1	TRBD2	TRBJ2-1	TGTGCCAGCAGCCAAGAACTAGCGGTATATGAGCAGTTCTTC	CASSQELAVYEQFF
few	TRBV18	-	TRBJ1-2	TGTGCCAGCTCACCACGGGAAGGCTACACCTTC	CASSPREGYTF
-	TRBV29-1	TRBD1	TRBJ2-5	TGCAGCGCAGAAGCCGGGACAGGGATCACTTGGTACCAAGAGACCCAGTACTTC	CSAEAGTGITWYQETQYF
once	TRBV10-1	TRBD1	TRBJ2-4	TGCGCCAGCAGCGAGGGACAGGGGGCCAAAAACATTCAGTACTTC	CASSEGQGAKNIQYF
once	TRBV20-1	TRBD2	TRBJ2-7	TGCAGTGGATTAGCGGGGGGGCCCTACGAGCAGTACTTC	CSGLAGGPYEQYF
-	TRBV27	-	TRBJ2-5	TGTGCCAGCAGCACAGAACTTGTAAGCGGGACCCAGTACTTC	CASSTELVSGTQYF
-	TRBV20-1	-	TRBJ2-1	TGCAGTGCTAGAGAGGCAGGGAGGTTGGGGAATGAGCAGTTCTTC	CSAREAGRLGNEQFF
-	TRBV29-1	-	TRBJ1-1	TGCAGCGTCCGGATACAGGGCGGCACTGAAGCTTTCTTT	CSVRIQGGTEAFF
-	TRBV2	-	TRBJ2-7	TGTGCCAGCAAACAGGACGGGCCCCAGACCTACGAGCAGTACTTC	CASKQDGPQTYEQYF
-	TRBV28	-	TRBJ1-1	TGTGCCAGCAGTTTAGAACCGTGGACGAACACTGAAGCTTTCTTT	CASSLEPWTNTEAFF
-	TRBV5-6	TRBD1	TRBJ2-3	TGTGCCAGCAGCTTGACCGCGACAGGGGCCACAGATACGCAGTATTTT	CASSLTATGATDTQYF
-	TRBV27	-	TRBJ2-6	TGTGCCAGCAGTTTAGAGGCAAACTCTGGGGCCAACGTCCTGACTTTC	CASSLEANSGANVLTF